Reported below is one T cell receptor (beta chain). Antigen: not known. The sample contains more than one DNA sequence encoding this CDR3. This record belongs to a study of T cell responses to AZD1222 COVID-19 vaccine. Study findings and constraints: Spike-specific TCRs gained breadth and depth after people received two AZD1222 doses. Of spike-specific TCRs, nearly half reportedly target regions left unmutated in variants. Among those given AZD1222, only five or six were seropositive at baseline. The donor group comprised mostly white British people and more females; the analysis possibly underestimated clonal diversity.

V shed 6 bases and J shed 0 bases, with 8 bases lying between them. The CDR3 is 13 amino acids. Here immunoSEQ multiplex PCR was the method, and the copy in TCRdb shows in-frame clones only, minus some. Of some 160,000 clones in the sample, around 88% were seen once. The receptor was isolated from an adult who received the AZD1222 COVID-19 vaccine. Source: peripheral blood, taken 28 days after the second AZD1222 dose. The chain combines TRBV12-3 or TRBV12-4 with TRBJ1-1; D not certain. CDR3 sequence (DNA): TGTGCCAGCAGCCCCGGCCTGAACACTGAAGCTTTCTTT. It codes for CASSPGLNTEAFF.